These 3 T cell receptor beta chains share one sample of origin, sequenced in a study of chemoradiotherapy in HPV16-positive cancers. Produced via immunoSEQ multiplex PCR; TCRdb's table is partial and in-frame only. The table lists 29,000 or so clones, 90% to 95% of them singletons, with 22% in the top ten. This sample comprised blood, obtained from a patient who underwent chemoradiotherapy. The receptors shown here come from a human donor with HPV-associated anogenital cancer.

This sequence joins TRBV6-6 and TRBJ1-1; no firm D call. CDR3 length: 11 amino acids. The V end was cut by 11 bases, the J end by 3 bases, with 10 bases between. Germline V gene data show CDR1 as MNHNY and CDR2 as SVGAGI (reference sequence). The CDR3 protein is CAAQTYTEAFF. CDR3 coding DNA: TGTGCCGCCCAGACCTACACTGAAGCTTTCTTT.

J is TRBJ1-2 and V is TRBV7-9; no reliable D call. CDR3 length: 14 residues. From germline, CDR1 is SEHNR and CDR2 FQNEAQ (reference sequence). Trimming took off 1 base at V and 5 bases at J, with 11 bases between the two ends. DNA for the CDR3: TGTGCCAGCAGCTTAGTAACCAGCCGGTATGGCTACACCTTC. This encodes CASSLVTSRYGYTF.

The CDR3 sequence is CASSRRPQETQYF. Written as DNA, the CDR3 is TGTGCCAGCAGTCGCCGCCCTCAAGAGACCCAGTACTTC. The chain employs TRBV27 and TRBJ2-5, with unresolved D. This CDR3 comprises 13 residues. Germline assignment: CDR1 MNHEY and CDR2 SMNVEV (reference sequence). Trimming removed 5 bases at V and 2 bases at J, with 9 bases between.